The 9 T cell receptor beta chains below were found in one sample sequenced in a study of blood T cells in healthy people across ages. A J-beta primer mix and a sample-barcoded 5' primer were used in a second PCR of roughly 6 to 11 cycles. TCRdb independently ran MiXCR on the 5' RACE reads; one entry per CDR3 protein. Among about a million distinct CDR3 sequences listed, just over 50% were seen once. Sequenced: blood. Receptors were obtained from a woman aged 55-70 years in good health.

This clonotype has just a few counts. The chain recombines TRBV24-1 with TRBJ1-4; D remains unclear. This CDR3 has 11 amino acids. CDR1 KGHDR and CDR2 SFDVKD come from the germline V gene. The germline V and J ends were trimmed by 9 bases and 5 bases, with 6 bases remaining between them. CDR3 DNA: TGTGCCACCGGCGAAAATGAAAAACTGTTTTTT. This sequence encodes CATGENEKLFF.

The CDR3 nucleotides read TGCAGTGCTAGCAAGCTGCGGGACTACACAGATACGCAGTATTTT. It specifies CSASKLRDYTDTQYF. This chain connects TRBV20-1 to TRBJ2-3, with TRBD2 identical over 7 bases. With V trimmed by 3 bases and J by 2 bases, 8 bases remained unmatched. The V gene's germline CDR1 is DFQATT and CDR2 SNEGSKA (reference sequence). The CDR3 totals 15 residues.

V gene TRBV20-1 combines with J gene TRBJ1-2, with D perhaps TRBD1 (6 bases). This CDR3 is built from 12 residues. Trimming shortened V by 3 bases and J by 4 bases, and 9 bases separated the two germline ends. The germline CDR1 and CDR2 sequences are DFQATT and SNEGSKA (reference sequence). The CDR3 here is CSASWGPYGYTF. Written as DNA, the CDR3 is TGCAGTGCTAGTTGGGGGCCCTATGGCTACACCTTC.

The sample holds a few counts of this clonotype. The chain combines TRBV7-2 with TRBJ2-3; TRBD1 is a possible D gene (6 bases). Germline V gene lookup returns CDR1 SGHTA and CDR2 FQGNSA. The CDR3 totals 15 residues. Trimming took 7 bases from V and 4 from J, leaving 18 bases between them. The CDR3 coding sequence is TGTGCCAGCACACCTTGGGGGCAGGGGTCAGATACGCAGTATTTT. Translating gives CASTPWGQGSDTQYF.

This clonotype has only a few counts. V gene TRBV6-1 combines with J gene TRBJ2-7, with a tentative D call TRBD1 (5 bases). Trimming stripped 5 bases from V and 3 bases from J, with 11 bases between. The CDR3 is 13 amino acids. Germline loops: CDR1 MNHNS, CDR2 SASEGT. The CDR3 DNA reads as TGTGCCAGCAGTATCAGGGAAGTCTACGAGCAGTACTTC. Amino acids: CASSIREVYEQYF.

This clonotype has just a few counts. V usage is TRBV25-1 and J usage is TRBJ2-5; tentatively, D is TRBD1 (5 bases). Trimming shortened V by 3 bases and J by 5 bases, and 19 bases separated the two germline ends. The CDR3 has 16 amino acids. Germline values: CDR1 MGHDK, CDR2 SYGVNS. The CDR3 nucleotides read TGTGCCAGCAGTGACTCTATTTCAGGGTGGCGGGAGACCCAGTACTTC. Its protein is CASSDSISGWRETQYF. Full variable domain (remainder filled in from reference TRBV25-1 and TRBJ2-5): EADIYQTPRYLVIGTGKKITLECSQTMGHDKMYWYQQDPGMELHLIHYSYGVNSTEKGDLSSESTVSRIRTEHFPLTLESARPSHTSQYLCASSDSISGWRETQYFGPGTRLLVL.

This chain uses TRBV7-2 with TRBJ2-5; 8 nucleotides match TRBD1. Germline-derived CDR1 and CDR2 are SGHTA and FQGNSA. V lost 5 bases, J lost 3 bases, and 5 bases stayed unmatched. The CDR3 length is 14 residues. Here the CDR3 DNA reads TGTGCCAGCAGCAAGGACAGGGTGGAAGAGACCCAGTACTTC. Protein sequence: CASSKDRVEETQYF.

This clonotype was found a few times. This sequence joins TRBV20-1 and TRBJ2-7; 8 bases fit TRBD2. Germline V gives CDR1 DFQATT, CDR2 SNEGSKA (reference sequence). This CDR3 contains 15 residues. V lost 1 base and J lost 3; bases outside the gene matches: 8. CDR3 in DNA: TGCAGTGCTAGAGCCGATAGCGGGAATGGCTACGAGCAGTACTTC. This sequence encodes CSARADSGNGYEQYF.

This clonotype occurred once. Sequence at one end of the junction differs from germline and may be a read error. The chain is built from TRBV29-1 and TRBJ1-5; D is ambiguous. Germline V gene data show CDR1 as SQVTM and CDR2 as ANQGSEA. The CDR3 spans 13 residues. CDR3 coding DNA: TGCAGCGTTGTTAAGGACGGAAATCGGCCCCAGCATTTT. Translation: CSVVKDGNRPQHF.